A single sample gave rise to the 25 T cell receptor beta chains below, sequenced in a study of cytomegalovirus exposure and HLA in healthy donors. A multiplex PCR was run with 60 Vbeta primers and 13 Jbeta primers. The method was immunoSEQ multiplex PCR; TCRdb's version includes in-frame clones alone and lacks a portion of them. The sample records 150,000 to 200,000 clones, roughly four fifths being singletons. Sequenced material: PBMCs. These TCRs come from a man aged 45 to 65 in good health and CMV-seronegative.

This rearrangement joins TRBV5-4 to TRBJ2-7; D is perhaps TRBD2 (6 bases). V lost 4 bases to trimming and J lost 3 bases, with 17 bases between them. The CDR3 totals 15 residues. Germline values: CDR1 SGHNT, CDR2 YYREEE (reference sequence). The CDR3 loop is CASSPGVSGSYEQYF. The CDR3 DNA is TGTGCCAGCAGCCCTGGGGTTAGCGGCAGCTACGAGCAGTACTTC.

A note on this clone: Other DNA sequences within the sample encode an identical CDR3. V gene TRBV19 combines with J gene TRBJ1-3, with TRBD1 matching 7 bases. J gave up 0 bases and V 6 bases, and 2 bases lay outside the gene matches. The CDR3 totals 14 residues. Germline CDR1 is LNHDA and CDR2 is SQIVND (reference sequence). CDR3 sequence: CASRTGSSGNTIYF. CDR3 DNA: TGTGCCAGTAGGACAGGGAGCTCTGGAAACACCATATATTTT.

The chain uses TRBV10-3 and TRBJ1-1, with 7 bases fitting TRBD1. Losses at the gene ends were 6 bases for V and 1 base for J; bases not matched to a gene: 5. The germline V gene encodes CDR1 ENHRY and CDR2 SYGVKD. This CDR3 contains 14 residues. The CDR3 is CAIRISGGNTEAFF. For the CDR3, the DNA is TGTGCCATCAGAATATCAGGGGGGAACACTGAAGCTTTCTTT.

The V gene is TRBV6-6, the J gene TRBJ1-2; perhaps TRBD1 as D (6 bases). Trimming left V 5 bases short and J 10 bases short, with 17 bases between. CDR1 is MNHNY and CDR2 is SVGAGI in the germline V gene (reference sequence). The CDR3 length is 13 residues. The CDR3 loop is CASSPGGLWVYTF. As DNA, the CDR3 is TGTGCCAGCAGTCCCGGGGGGCTTTGGGTCTACACCTTC.

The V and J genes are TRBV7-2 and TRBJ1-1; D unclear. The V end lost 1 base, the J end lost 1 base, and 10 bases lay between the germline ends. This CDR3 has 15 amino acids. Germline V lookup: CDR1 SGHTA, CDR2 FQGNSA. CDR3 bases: TGTGCCAGCAGCTTAGTGGCCGTCGCGAACACTGAAGCTTTCTTT. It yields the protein CASSLVAVANTEAFF.

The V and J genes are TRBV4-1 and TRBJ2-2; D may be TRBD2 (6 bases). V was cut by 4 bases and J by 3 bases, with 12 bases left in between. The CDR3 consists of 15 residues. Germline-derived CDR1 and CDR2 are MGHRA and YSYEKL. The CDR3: CASSLSTSYTGELFF. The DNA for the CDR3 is TGCGCCAGCAGCCTATCCACTAGCTACACCGGGGAGCTGTTTTTT.

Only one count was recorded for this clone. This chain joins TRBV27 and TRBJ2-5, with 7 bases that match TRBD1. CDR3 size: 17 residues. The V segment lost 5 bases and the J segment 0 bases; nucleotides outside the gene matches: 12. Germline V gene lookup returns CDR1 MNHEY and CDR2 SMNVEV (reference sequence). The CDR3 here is CASSPRTGHSYQETQYF. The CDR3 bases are TGTGCCAGCAGTCCCCGGACAGGTCATTCGTACCAAGAGACCCAGTACTTC.

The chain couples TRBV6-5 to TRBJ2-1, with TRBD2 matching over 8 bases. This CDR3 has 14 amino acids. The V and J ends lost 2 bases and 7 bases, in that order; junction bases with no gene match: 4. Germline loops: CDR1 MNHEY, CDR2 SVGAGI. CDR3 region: CASSYRGLENEQFF. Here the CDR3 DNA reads TGTGCCAGCAGTTACCGGGGACTAGAGAATGAGCAGTTCTTC.

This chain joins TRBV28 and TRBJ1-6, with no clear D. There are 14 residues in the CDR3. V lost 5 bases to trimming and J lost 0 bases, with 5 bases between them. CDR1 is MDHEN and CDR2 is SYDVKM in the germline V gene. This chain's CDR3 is CASSLYSYNSPLHF. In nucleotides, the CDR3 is TGTGCCAGCAGTCTTTACTCCTATAATTCACCCCTCCACTTT.

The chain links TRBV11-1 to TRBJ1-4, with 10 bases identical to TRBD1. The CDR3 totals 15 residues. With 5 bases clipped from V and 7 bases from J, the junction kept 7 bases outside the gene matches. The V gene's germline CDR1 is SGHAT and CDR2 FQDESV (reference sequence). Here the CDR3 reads CASSGRQGAVEKLFF. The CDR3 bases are TGTGCCAGCAGCGGCCGACAGGGGGCGGTTGAAAAACTGTTTTTT.

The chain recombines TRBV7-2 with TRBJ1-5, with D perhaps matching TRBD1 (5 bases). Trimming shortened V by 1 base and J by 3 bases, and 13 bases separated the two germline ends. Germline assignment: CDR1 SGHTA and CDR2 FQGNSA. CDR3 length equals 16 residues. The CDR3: CASSLDRGIVNQPQHF. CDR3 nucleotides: TGTGCCAGCAGCTTAGATAGGGGCATTGTCAATCAGCCCCAGCATTTT.

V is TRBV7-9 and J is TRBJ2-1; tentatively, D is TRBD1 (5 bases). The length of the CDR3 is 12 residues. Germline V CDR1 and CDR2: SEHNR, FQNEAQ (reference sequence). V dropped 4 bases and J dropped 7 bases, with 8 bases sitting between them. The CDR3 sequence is CASSSQGNEQFF. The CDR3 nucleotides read TGTGCCAGCAGCTCGCAGGGAAATGAGCAGTTCTTC.

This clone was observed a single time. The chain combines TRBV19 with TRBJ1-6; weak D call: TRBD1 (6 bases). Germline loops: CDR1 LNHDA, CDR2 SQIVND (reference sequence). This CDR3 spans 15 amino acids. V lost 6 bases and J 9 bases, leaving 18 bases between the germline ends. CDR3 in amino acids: CASSLPGEVSSPLHF. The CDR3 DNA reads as TGTGCCAGTAGCCTCCCAGGGGAAGTTTCTTCACCCCTCCACTTT.

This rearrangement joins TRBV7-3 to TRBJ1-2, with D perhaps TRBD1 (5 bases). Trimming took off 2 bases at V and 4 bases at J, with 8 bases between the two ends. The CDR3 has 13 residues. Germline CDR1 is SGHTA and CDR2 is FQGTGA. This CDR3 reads CASSLGAGYGYTF. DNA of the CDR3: TGTGCCAGCAGCTTAGGGGCTGGCTATGGCTACACCTTC.

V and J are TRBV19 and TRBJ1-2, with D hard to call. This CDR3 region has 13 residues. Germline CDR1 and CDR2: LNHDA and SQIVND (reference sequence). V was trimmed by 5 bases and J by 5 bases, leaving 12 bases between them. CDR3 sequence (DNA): TGTGCCAGTAGTTCCCGCCGCGGTTATGGCTACACCTTC. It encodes CASSSRRGYGYTF.

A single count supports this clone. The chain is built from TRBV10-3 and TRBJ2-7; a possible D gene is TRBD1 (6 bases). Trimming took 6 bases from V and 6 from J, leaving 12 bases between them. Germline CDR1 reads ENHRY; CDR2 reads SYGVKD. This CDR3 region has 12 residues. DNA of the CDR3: TGTGCCATCAGCAAACAGGGTATCGAGCAGTACTTC. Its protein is CAISKQGIEQYF.

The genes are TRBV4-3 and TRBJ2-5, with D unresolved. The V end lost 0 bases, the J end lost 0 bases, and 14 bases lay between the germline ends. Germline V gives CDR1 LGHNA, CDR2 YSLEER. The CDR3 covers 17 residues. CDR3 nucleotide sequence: TGCGCCAGCAGCCAAGATCTGAGGTTCGCCGACCAAGAGACCCAGTACTTC. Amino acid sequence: CASSQDLRFADQETQYF.

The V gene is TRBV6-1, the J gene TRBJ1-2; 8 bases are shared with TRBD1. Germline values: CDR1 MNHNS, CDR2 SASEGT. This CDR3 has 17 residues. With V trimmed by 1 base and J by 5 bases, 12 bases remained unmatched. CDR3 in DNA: TGTGCCAGCAGTGAAGAAAGACAGGGGAGGTTTTGGTATGGCTACACCTTC. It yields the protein CASSEERQGRFWYGYTF.

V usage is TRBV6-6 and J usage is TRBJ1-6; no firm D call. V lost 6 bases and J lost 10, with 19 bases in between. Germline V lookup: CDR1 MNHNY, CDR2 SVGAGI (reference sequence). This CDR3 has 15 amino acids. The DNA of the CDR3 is TGTGCCAGCAGCAGACTCGGAGAGGGAGGATCACCCCTCCACTTT. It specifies CASSRLGEGGSPLHF.

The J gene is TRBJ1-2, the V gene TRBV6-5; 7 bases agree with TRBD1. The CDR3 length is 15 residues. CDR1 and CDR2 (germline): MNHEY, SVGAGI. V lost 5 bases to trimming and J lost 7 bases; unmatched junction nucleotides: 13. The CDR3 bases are TGTGCCAGCAGTCGAGGGGGACAGAGGGGCAGTGGCTACACCTTC. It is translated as CASSRGGQRGSGYTF.

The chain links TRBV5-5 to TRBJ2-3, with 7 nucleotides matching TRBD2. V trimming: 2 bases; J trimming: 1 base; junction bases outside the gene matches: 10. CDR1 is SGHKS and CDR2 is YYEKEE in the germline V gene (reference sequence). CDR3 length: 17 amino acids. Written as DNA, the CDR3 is TGTGCCAGCAGCTTTAGCGGGCCATCCTTTGGCACAGATACGCAGTATTTT. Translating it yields CASSFSGPSFGTDTQYF.

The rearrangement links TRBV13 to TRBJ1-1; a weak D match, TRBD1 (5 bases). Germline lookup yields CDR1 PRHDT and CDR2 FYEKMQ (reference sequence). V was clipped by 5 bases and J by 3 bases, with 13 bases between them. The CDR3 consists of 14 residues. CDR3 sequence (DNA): TGTGCCAGCAGCGCCCGGTGGGGGGACACTGAAGCTTTCTTT. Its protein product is CASSARWGDTEAFF.

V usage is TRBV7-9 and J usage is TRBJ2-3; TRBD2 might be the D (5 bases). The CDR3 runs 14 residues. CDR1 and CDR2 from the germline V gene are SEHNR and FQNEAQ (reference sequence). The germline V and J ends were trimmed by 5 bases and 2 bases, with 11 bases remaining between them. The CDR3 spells CASSAGVSTDTQYF. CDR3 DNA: TGTGCCAGCAGCGCCGGGGTCTCCACAGATACGCAGTATTTT.

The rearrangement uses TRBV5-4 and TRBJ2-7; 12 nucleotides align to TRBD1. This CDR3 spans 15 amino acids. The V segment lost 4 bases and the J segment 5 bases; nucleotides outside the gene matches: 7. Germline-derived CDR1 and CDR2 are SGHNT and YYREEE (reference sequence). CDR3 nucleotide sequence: TGTGCCAGCAGCAGGGGACAGGGGGCGTTCAACGAGCAGTACTTC. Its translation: CASSRGQGAFNEQYF.

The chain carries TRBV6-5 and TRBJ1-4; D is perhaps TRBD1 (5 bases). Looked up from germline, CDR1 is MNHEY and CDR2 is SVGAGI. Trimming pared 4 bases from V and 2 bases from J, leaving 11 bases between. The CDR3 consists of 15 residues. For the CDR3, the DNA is TGTGCCAGCAGTTCCGACAGTGCCACTAATGAAAAACTGTTTTTT. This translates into CASSSDSATNEKLFF.